Reported below is one TCR beta chain. These data originate in a study of blood T cell repertoires in COVID-19. Sequenced by immunoSEQ multiplex PCR; TCRdb stores in-frame clones only, minus some. Among approximately 150,000 clones listed, just over 90% were seen once. CDR1 is DFQATT, CDR2 SNEGSKA, per germline (reference sequence). V trimming: 3 bases; J trimming: 8 bases; junction bases outside the gene matches: 10. CDR3 length equals 14 residues. V usage is TRBV20-1 and J usage is TRBJ1-2; TRBD1 aligns across 9 bases. The sequenced sample was peripheral blood. The sequence was obtained from a woman in her fifties or sixties with COVID-19, enrolled during active disease. Here the CDR3 DNA reads TGCAGTGCTAGTCCGGGACAGGGTGGCGGGGGCTACACCTTC. Amino acid sequence: CSASPGQGGGGYTF.